The 32 T cell receptor beta chains listed next were all sequenced from one sample in a study of blood T cells in healthy people across ages. The second PCR ran about 6 to 11 cycles with a sample-barcoded 5' primer and J-beta primers. A single record per CDR3 protein comes from TCRdb applying MiXCR to the 5' RACE reads. The table includes about 1.4 million distinct CDR3 sequences, roughly 64% detected once. Sequencing input: blood. The source of these receptors is a man younger than 35 in good health.

The chain carries TRBV7-2 and TRBJ2-7, with TRBD1 as a possible D gene (5 bases). Trimming pared 5 bases from V and 2 bases from J, leaving 16 bases between. Germline V gene data show CDR1 as SGHTA and CDR2 as FQGNSA. The CDR3 has 15 residues. Written as DNA, the CDR3 is TGTGCCAGCAGCACCAGACAGACACATCCCTACGAGCAGTACTTC. Protein sequence: CASSTRQTHPYEQYF.

This clonotype has just one count. This sequence joins TRBV18 and TRBJ1-6; D is ambiguous. Germline CDR1 reads KGHSH; CDR2 reads LQKENI. Trimming cost V 2 bases and J 14 bases, with 13 bases left between them. CDR3 size: 13 residues. The CDR3 loop is CASSPSGVGTLHF. The CDR3 DNA is TGTGCCAGCTCACCAAGCGGGGTTGGGACCCTCCACTTT. The whole variable domain, filled in from reference TRBV18 and TRBJ1-6, reads NAGVMQNPRHLVRRRGQEARLRCSPMKGHSHVYWYRQLPEEGLKFMVYLQKENIIDESGMPKERFSAEFPKEGPSILRIQQVVRGDSAAYFCASSPSGVGTLHFGNGTRLTVT.

The table lists this clonotype with a few counts. This chain uses TRBV24-1 with TRBJ2-5; D gene ambiguous. Trimming left V 3 bases short and J 2 bases short, with 12 bases between. The germline V gene encodes CDR1 KGHDR and CDR2 SFDVKD. The CDR3 length is 15 residues. CDR3 nucleotide sequence: TGTGCCACCAGTGATAGGTCTATATTACAAGAGACCCAGTACTTC. Translated, it gives CATSDRSILQETQYF.

The chain is built from TRBV7-8 and TRBJ2-5; D is unresolved. The CDR3 is made up of 12 amino acids. V lost 2 bases to trimming and J lost 6 bases, with 7 bases between them. CDR1 and CDR2 (germline): SGHVS, FQNEAQ. The CDR3: CASSLSVKTQYF. The CDR3 coding sequence is TGTGCCAGCAGCTTAAGTGTTAAGACCCAGTACTTC.

This clonotype was found a few times. A junction boundary mismatches the germline segment, possibly from a read error. V gene TRBV5-1 combines with J gene TRBJ1-5; possibly TRBD1 for D (5 bases). CDR3 size: 13 residues. CDR1 and CDR2 (germline): SGHRS, YFSETQ. CDR3 protein: CASSLGGEQPQHF. The CDR3 DNA is TGTGCCAGCAGCCTGGGGGGGGAACAGCCCCAGCATTTT.

This sequence joins TRBV10-3 and TRBJ2-6, with 9 bases that match TRBD1. The CDR3 length is 17 residues. The J segment lost 0 bases and the V segment lost 6 bases, leaving 6 bases of the junction unmatched. Germline V gene lookup returns CDR1 ENHRY and CDR2 SYGVKD. DNA for the CDR3: TGTGCCATCAGGGGAACAGGGGGCTTCTCTGGGGCCAACGTCCTGACTTTC. It specifies CAIRGTGGFSGANVLTF.

This clonotype was counted between two and nine times. The chain carries TRBV6-5 and TRBJ2-7; D may correspond to TRBD1 or TRBD2 (6 bases each). Trimming shortened V by 7 bases and J by 2 bases, and 18 bases separated the two germline ends. This CDR3 has 15 residues. Per germline, CDR1 MNHEY and CDR2 SVGAGI. The CDR3 DNA sequence: TGTGCCAGCAATTCTGGGGGGCGTCGCACCTACGAGCAGTACTTC. The encoded protein is CASNSGGRRTYEQYF.

The gene calls are TRBV4-1 and TRBJ1-4, with D unresolved. The V gene lost 0 bases and the J gene lost 8 bases, with 13 bases spanning the gap. CDR3 length equals 15 residues. The V gene's germline CDR1 is MGHRA and CDR2 YSYEKL. The CDR3 DNA follows: TGCGCCAGCAGCCAAGATGTGTGGGTGAGGGAAAAACTGTTTTTT. Translating it yields CASSQDVWVREKLFF.

This clonotype has only a few counts. The rearrangement uses TRBV14 and TRBJ2-5; D possibly corresponds to TRBD1 (6 bases). The J call is uncertain, as TRBJ2-7 better fits the DNA end. This CDR3 spans 15 amino acids. Germline assignment: CDR1 SGHDN and CDR2 FVKESK. CDR3 sequence reads: CASSQAPIQGYEQYF. CDR3 coding DNA: TGTGCCAGCAGCCAAGCGCCCATACAGGGCTACGAGCAGTACTTC.

This chain connects TRBV3-1 to TRBJ2-3, with TRBD2 identical over 10 bases. The CDR3 length is 15 residues. V was clipped by 3 bases and J by 4 bases; unmatched bases: 4. Per the germline V gene, CDR1 is LGHDT and CDR2 is YNNKEL (reference sequence). The CDR3 region has the DNA TGTGCCAGCAGCCACGAGCGGGAGGGGGCAGATACGCAGTATTTT. It encodes CASSHEREGADTQYF.

This clonotype was detected only a few times. The V gene is TRBV20-1, the J gene TRBJ2-7; D is ambiguous. In germline, CDR1 is DFQATT, CDR2 SNEGSKA (reference sequence). The CDR3 extends over 13 amino acids. Trimming took 1 base from V and 2 from J, leaving 9 bases between them. The CDR3 region is CSARGDMPYEQYF. CDR3 DNA: TGCAGTGCTAGAGGAGACATGCCCTACGAGCAGTACTTC.

This sequence joins TRBV6-5 and TRBJ1-2; 7 nucleotides match TRBD1. This CDR3 contains 15 residues. With V trimmed by 6 bases and J by 4 bases, 11 bases remained unmatched. From germline, CDR1 is MNHEY and CDR2 SVGAGI. CDR3 in DNA: TGTGCCAGCAGACGGACTCAGGGGGGCTTCTATGGCTACACCTTC. As protein: CASRRTQGGFYGYTF.

V gene TRBV25-1 combines with J gene TRBJ1-1; 7 nucleotides line up with TRBD1. The germline gives CDR1 MGHDK, CDR2 SYGVNS. V shed 1 base and J 10 bases; nucleotides not matched to a gene: 9. The CDR3 has 14 residues. For the CDR3, the DNA is TGTGCCAGCAGTGAATGGGGAGGGGGCTTAGGAGCTTTCTTT. Its translation is CASSEWGGGLGAFF.

This clonotype was counted a single time. The chain uses TRBV29-1 and TRBJ2-7; D is unresolved. This CDR3 has 13 residues. Trimming took off 0 bases at V and 6 bases at J, with 12 bases between the two ends. Germline CDR1 is SQVTM and CDR2 is ANQGSEA. The CDR3 spells CSVEEGFSAEQYF. The CDR3 bases are TGCAGCGTTGAAGAAGGGTTCTCGGCCGAGCAGTACTTC.

This clonotype was picked up one time. The V call is TRBV7-2, the J call TRBJ2-7; the match to TRBD1 covers 8 bases. V trimming: 5 bases; J trimming: 4 bases; junction bases outside the gene matches: 7. Germline CDR1 is SGHTA and CDR2 is FQGNSA. The CDR3 has 14 residues. The CDR3 loop reads CASSDTGGRYEQYF. The CDR3 bases are TGTGCCAGCAGCGACACAGGGGGTCGTTACGAGCAGTACTTC.

This clonotype was counted a few times. The chain uses TRBV29-1 and TRBJ2-5; 7 bases match TRBD1. In germline, CDR1 is SQVTM, CDR2 ANQGSEA. V trimming: 2 bases; J trimming: 2 bases; junction bases outside the gene matches: 11. CDR3 length equals 16 residues. The CDR3 nucleotides are TGCAGCGTTGAATATTTTGGGTCGACAGGGCAAGAGACCCAGTACTTC. This gives the protein CSVEYFGSTGQETQYF.

Details on this clonotype: Because the CDR3 is missing its conserved closing phenylalanine or tryptophan, this is likely a read error. The chain employs TRBV18 and TRBJ1-1; TRBD1 might be the D (6 bases). The CDR3 runs to 15 residues. The germline gives CDR1 KGHSH, CDR2 LQKENI. The ends were cut back, 3 bases at V and 7 bases at J, with 18 bases in the middle. Written as DNA, the CDR3 is TGTGCCAGCTCACCTTACGGCAGGGGTACCGGTGAAGCTTTCTCT. Translating gives CASSPYGRGTGEAFS.

The chain couples TRBV9 to TRBJ2-7; a possible D gene is TRBD1 (7 bases). V dropped 0 bases and J dropped 3 bases, with 10 bases sitting between them. Germline CDR1 is SGDLS and CDR2 is YYNGEE. The CDR3 spans 14 residues. The CDR3 here is CASSVAQGGYEQYF. DNA for the CDR3: TGTGCCAGCAGCGTAGCGCAGGGGGGCTACGAGCAGTACTTC.

In its sample, this clonotype was seen a few times. V and J are TRBV29-1 and TRBJ2-7, with TRBD2 matching over 7 bases. The trim removed 5 bases at V and 1 base at J, leaving 8 bases unmatched. Germline CDR1 is SQVTM and CDR2 is ANQGSEA. The CDR3 runs to 14 residues. The CDR3 here is CSVQTGGSSYEQYF. The CDR3 coding sequence is TGCAGCGTTCAAACGGGAGGATCTTCCTACGAGCAGTACTTC.

The chain employs TRBV28 and TRBJ1-1; 9 positions agree with TRBD1. The trim removed 7 bases at V and 2 bases at J, leaving 14 bases unmatched. CDR1 is MDHEN, CDR2 SYDVKM, per germline. The CDR3 runs 17 residues. CDR3 DNA: TGTGCCAGCACAACTAGAGGGGACAGGGAACGCAACACTGAAGCTTTCTTT. It encodes CASTTRGDRERNTEAFF.

About this clonotype itself: At one end, the junction sequence differs from germline, possibly due to a read error. This chain uses TRBV2 with TRBJ2-4; 11 bases align to TRBD2. The CDR3 contains 15 residues. Germline V gives CDR1 SNHLY, CDR2 FYNNEI. The CDR3 loop reads CAGSELAGVREIQYF. In nucleotides, the CDR3 is TGTGCCGGCAGTGAACTAGCGGGGGTGCGAGAGATCCAGTACTTC.

This clonotype was seen more than once but under ten times. V is TRBV24-1 and J is TRBJ1-2; D not certain. From germline, CDR1 is KGHDR and CDR2 SFDVKD. V dropped 1 base and J dropped 2 bases, with 7 bases sitting between them. The CDR3 has 14 residues. DNA of the CDR3: TGTGCCACCAGTGATTTTTCGGGAAACTATGGCTACACCTTC. Residues: CATSDFSGNYGYTF.

On this clonotype itself: At one of its ends the junction is not consistent with the germline gene, which may arise from a read error. The chain joins TRBV12-5 to TRBJ2-3; D remains ambiguous. CDR3 length equals 13 residues. Germline assignment: CDR1 LGHNT and CDR2 FRNRAP. CDR3 bases: TGTGCTGGTGGTCACCTGATAACAGATACGCAGTATTTT. This sequence encodes CAGGHLITDTQYF.

There are a few counts of this clonotype. V is TRBV6-6 and J is TRBJ2-3, with D hard to call. Trimming pared 8 bases from V and 2 bases from J, leaving 20 bases between. This CDR3 has 16 residues. Germline CDR1 reads MNHNY; CDR2 reads SVGAGI (reference sequence). CDR3 region: CASRPLGGPHTDTQYF. CDR3 nucleotide sequence: TGTGCCAGCCGTCCTTTGGGCGGCCCCCACACAGATACGCAGTATTTT.

J is TRBJ2-1 and V is TRBV5-1, with 12 bases matching TRBD2. The junction had 11 bases not matched to a gene; V was cut back by 0 bases and J by 7 bases. The V gene's germline CDR1 is SGHRS and CDR2 YFSETQ. There are 18 residues in the CDR3. The CDR3 nucleotides read TGCGCCAGCAGCTTGGAACCTAGCGGGAGGGCCGGGGTGAATGAGCAGTTCTTC. Translated: CASSLEPSGRAGVNEQFF.

CDR3 residues: CSARDPSGQGSQPQHF. CDR3 bases: TGCAGTGCTAGAGACCCCTCGGGACAGGGGAGTCAGCCCCAGCATTTT. The gene calls are TRBV20-1 and TRBJ1-5, with 10 bases that match TRBD1. The CDR3 length is 16 residues. V lost 0 bases, J lost 6 bases, and 8 bases stayed unmatched. Per germline, CDR1 DFQATT and CDR2 SNEGSKA (reference sequence).

Regarding this clonotype: Germline and junction disagree at one end, which may indicate a read error. The chain recombines TRBV7-7 with TRBJ2-7; tentative D call: TRBD2 (7 bases). The DNA end lines up better with TRBJ2-5; the J call may be wrong. From germline, CDR1 is SSHAT and CDR2 FNYEAQ (reference sequence). The length of the CDR3 is 14 residues. CDR3 sequence reads: CASSPGGPRETQYF. As DNA, the CDR3 is TGTGCTAGCAGCCCCGGGGGGCCCAGAGAGACCCAGTACTTC.

This chain joins TRBV6-2 or TRBV6-3 and TRBJ1-2; perhaps TRBD1 as D (6 bases). The CDR3 runs 16 residues. CDR1 is MNHEY and CDR2 is SVGEGT in the germline V gene. Between the trimmed V and J ends, which lost 0 bases and 6 bases, there was a span of 17 bases. CDR3 protein: CASSYSPAGEDHGYTF. DNA of the CDR3: TGTGCCAGCAGTTACTCGCCTGCAGGGGAGGACCATGGCTACACCTTC.

This clonotype was counted a few times. The chain joins TRBV12-3 or TRBV12-4 to TRBJ1-6, with D perhaps matching TRBD1 (5 bases). This CDR3 has 16 residues. V was cut by 2 bases and J by 8 bases, with 16 bases left in between. CDR3 sequence (DNA): TGTGCCAGCAGTTTATCTACGGGCAGAGGGGATTCACCCCTCCACTTT. It is translated as CASSLSTGRGDSPLHF.

The rearrangement joins TRBV27 to TRBJ2-4; D may be TRBD2 (6 bases). Gene TRBJ2-7 matches the end of the DNA better, so the J call may be wrong. This CDR3 spans 13 amino acids. The germline V gene has CDR1 MNHEY and CDR2 SMNVEV (reference sequence). Here the CDR3 DNA reads TGTGCCAGCACCGGGACTCCCGACTACGAGCAGTACTTC. This sequence encodes CASTGTPDYEQYF.

The CDR3 nucleotides read TGCGCCAGCAGCCAAGATCGGACTAGCGGGGGAGTCTATGAGCAGTTCTTC. Translated, it gives CASSQDRTSGGVYEQFF. V is TRBV4-1 and J is TRBJ2-1; 13 bases are a match to TRBD2. The junction had 7 bases not matched to a gene; V was cut back by 0 bases and J by 8 bases. CDR1 is MGHRA and CDR2 is YSYEKL in the germline V gene. The CDR3 is 17 residues long.

The chain joins TRBV20-1 to TRBJ1-5; D gene uncertain. The CDR3 totals 13 residues. CDR1 and CDR2 (germline): DFQATT, SNEGSKA (reference sequence). V lost 3 bases and J lost 0, with 6 bases in between. DNA for the CDR3: TGCAGTGCTAGCTTTTTTAGCAATCAGCCCCAGCATTTT. As protein: CSASFFSNQPQHF.